The present T cell receptor (beta chain) was sequenced within a study of cytomegalovirus exposure and HLA in healthy donors. Study-level information: The study placed around 85% of its 398 genotyped donors in the Caucasian-associated ancestry cluster.

Study outcomes and limitations: A later analysis showed TCR association rates differing by HLA locus, peaking at DRB1 and lowest at HLA-C. Cytomegalovirus-associated TCR beta chains were listed, numbering under 200. Reported findings show TCR beta sequences accurately forecast HLA-A and HLA-B alleles in most subjects.

CDR1 is SGHRS and CDR2 is YFSETQ in the germline V gene. The CDR3 covers 15 residues. V gave up 4 bases and J gave up 1 base, with 14 bases separating them. With 60 Vbeta and 13 Jbeta primers, the PCR was carried out. The data were produced by immunoSEQ multiplex PCR, yet TCRdb's version contains in-frame clones alone and is incomplete. There are around 160,000 clones in the sample; about 83% occur only once, and roughly an eighth lies in the top ten. Worth noting for this clone: Its antigen is not identified.

The source of this sequence is a man in his forties or fifties in good health and CMV-seropositive. Input material: PBMCs. The gene calls are TRBV5-1 and TRBJ1-1; D is perhaps TRBD1 (5 bases). Here the CDR3 reads CASSLLQTGNTEAFF. The CDR3 DNA is TGCGCCAGCAGCCTCCTCCAAACAGGGAACACTGAAGCTTTCTTT.